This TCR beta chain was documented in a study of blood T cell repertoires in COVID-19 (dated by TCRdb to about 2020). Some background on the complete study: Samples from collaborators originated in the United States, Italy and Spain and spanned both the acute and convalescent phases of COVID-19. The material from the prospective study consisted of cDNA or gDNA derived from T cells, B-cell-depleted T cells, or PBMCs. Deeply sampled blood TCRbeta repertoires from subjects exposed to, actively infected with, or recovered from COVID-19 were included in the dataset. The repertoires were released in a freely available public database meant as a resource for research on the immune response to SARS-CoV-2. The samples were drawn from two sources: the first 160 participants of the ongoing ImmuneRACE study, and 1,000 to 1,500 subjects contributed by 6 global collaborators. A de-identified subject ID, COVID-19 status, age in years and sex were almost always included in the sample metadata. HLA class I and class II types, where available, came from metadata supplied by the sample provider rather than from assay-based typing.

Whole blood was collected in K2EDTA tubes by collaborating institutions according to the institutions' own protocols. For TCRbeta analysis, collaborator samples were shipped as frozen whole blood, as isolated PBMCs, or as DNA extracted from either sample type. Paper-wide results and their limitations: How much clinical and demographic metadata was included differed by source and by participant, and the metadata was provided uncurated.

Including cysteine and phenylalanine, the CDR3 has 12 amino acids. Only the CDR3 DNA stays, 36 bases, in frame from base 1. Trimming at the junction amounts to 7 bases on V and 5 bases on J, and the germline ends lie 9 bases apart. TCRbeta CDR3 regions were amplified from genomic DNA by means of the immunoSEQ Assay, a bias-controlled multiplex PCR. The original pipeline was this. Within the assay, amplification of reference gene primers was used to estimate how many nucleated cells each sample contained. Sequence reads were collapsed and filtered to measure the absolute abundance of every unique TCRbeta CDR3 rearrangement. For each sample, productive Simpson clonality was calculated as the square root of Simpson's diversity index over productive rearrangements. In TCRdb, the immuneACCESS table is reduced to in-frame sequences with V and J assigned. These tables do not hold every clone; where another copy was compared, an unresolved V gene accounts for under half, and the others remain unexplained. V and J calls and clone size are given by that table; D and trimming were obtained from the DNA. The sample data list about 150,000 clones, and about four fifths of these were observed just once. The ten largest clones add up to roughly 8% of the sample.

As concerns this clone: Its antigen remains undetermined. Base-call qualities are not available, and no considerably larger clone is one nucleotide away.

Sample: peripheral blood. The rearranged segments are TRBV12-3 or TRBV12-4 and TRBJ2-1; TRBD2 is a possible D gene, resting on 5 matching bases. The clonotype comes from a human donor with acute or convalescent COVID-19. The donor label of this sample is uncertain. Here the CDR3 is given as CASTLEDNEQFF. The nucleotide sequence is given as TGTGCCAGCACCCTGGAGGACAATGAGCAGTTCTTC.